Sequencing of this T cell receptor (beta chain) was carried out in a study of identical twins. This clonotype was counted only a few times. CDR3 size: 16 residues. The V and J ends lost 4 bases and 3 bases, in that order; junction bases with no gene match: 4. MiXCR was run by TCRdb on the 5' RACE reads, yielding one entry per CDR3 protein. The table includes hundreds of thousands of distinct CDR3 sequences, under 9% detected once. These sequences were also reported in another study, on yellow fever vaccine responses in identical twins.

The chain employs TRBV12-3 or TRBV12-4 and TRBJ2-1, with 12 bases that match TRBD2. Sequences were obtained from memory (CD45RO+) T cells sorted from blood. This sequence originates from a woman younger than 30 in good health. The CDR3, as DNA: TGTGCCAGCAGTTCCCGACTAGCGGGAGACTACAATGAGCAGTTCTTC. Translation gives CASSSRLAGDYNEQFF.